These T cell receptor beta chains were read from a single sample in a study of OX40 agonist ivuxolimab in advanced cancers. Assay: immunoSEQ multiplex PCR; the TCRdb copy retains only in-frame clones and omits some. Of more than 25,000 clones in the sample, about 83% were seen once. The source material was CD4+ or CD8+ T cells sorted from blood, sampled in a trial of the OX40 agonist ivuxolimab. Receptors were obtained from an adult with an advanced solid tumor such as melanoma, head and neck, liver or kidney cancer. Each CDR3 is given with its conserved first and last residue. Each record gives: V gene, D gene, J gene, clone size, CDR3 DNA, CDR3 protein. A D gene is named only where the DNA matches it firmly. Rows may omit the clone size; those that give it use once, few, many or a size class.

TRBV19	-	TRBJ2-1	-	TGTGCCAGTAGTATTGGTACGGGGGAATACAATGAGCAGTTCTTC	CASSIGTGEYNEQFF
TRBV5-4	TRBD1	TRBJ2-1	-	TGTGCCAGCAGCTTTCCCGGCAGGTCGCAGGGGGATGAGCAGTTCTTC	CASSFPGRSQGDEQFF
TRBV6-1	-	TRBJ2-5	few	TGTGCCAGCAGTGATGCAGGGGTGGAGACCCAGTACTTC	CASSDAGVETQYF
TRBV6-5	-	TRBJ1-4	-	TGTGCCAGCAGTTACTCCGGGGGGACTAATGAAAAACTGTTTTTT	CASSYSGGTNEKLFF
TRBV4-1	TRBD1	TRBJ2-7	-	TGCGCCAGCAGCCAACAAGGGACAGGGACCTACGAGCAGTACTTT	CASSQQGTGTYEQYF
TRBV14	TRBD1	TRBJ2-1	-	TGTGCCAGCAGCCAAGCGGGCAGGGGGCTCCTCAATGAGCAGTTCTTC	CASSQAGRGLLNEQFF
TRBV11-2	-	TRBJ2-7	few	TGTGCCAGCAGCTTCGAACCCCGAAGGGGCTACGAGCAGTACTTC	CASSFEPRRGYEQYF
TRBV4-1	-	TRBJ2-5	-	TGCGCCAGCAGCCAAGATTCGCAACAGGGTTACGAGACCCAGTACTTC	CASSQDSQQGYETQYF
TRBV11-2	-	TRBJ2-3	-	TGTGCCAGCAGCTTAGGACGGCAGGACACAGATACGCAGTATTTT	CASSLGRQDTDTQYF
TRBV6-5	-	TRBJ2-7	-	TGTGCCAGCAGCCCTGTGGTCAGTCGGTCCTACGAGCAGTACTTC	CASSPVVSRSYEQYF
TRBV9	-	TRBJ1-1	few	TGTGCCAGCAGCGTAGATACGGCGGACACTGAAGCTTTCTTT	CASSVDTADTEAFF
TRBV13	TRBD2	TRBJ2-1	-	TGTGCCAGCAGCGAAGGACTAGGCCAAGGAGGTGAGCAGTTCTTC	CASSEGLGQGGEQFF
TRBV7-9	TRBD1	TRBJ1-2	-	TGTGCCAGCAGCCTAACGACAGGGGAACTGTATGGCTACACCTTC	CASSLTTGELYGYTF
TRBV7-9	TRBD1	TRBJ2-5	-	TGTGCCAGCAGCTCCCCTTCAAGGACAGGGAAAGAGACCCAGTACTTC	CASSSPSRTGKETQYF
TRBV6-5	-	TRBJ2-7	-	TGTGCCAGCAGTCCCAGGACGGCTTCCTACGAGCAGTACTTC	CASSPRTASYEQYF
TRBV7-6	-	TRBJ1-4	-	TGTGCCAGCAGCTTAGCACCCAGGGCGGGTGAAAAACTGTTTTTT	CASSLAPRAGEKLFF
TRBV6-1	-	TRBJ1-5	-	TGTGCCAGCAGTGAACGCCGCAGGGAATCTCAGCCCCAGCATTTT	CASSERRRESQPQHF
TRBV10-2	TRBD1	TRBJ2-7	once	TGCGCCAGCAGTGAGTCACAGGGGGGTCTTTACGAGCAGTACTTC	CASSESQGGLYEQYF
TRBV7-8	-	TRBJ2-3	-	TGTGCCAGCAGCACAGCGCAGGGCACAGATACGCAGTATTTT	CASSTAQGTDTQYF
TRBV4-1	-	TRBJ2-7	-	TGCGCCAGCAGCCAAGATCCTACGTTATACTACGAGCAGTACTTC	CASSQDPTLYYEQYF
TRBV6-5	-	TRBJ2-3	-	TGTGCCAGCAGCCTGACAGGATCGGACACAGATACGCAGTATTTT	CASSLTGSDTDTQYF
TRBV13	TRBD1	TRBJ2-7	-	TGTGCCAGCAGCCGGACAGGGTTGGGCGAGCAGTACTTC	CASSRTGLGEQYF
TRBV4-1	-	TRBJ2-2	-	TGCGCCAGCAGCCCCCCAGGCAGGGAAGGCACCGGGGAGCTGTTTTTT	CASSPPGREGTGELFF
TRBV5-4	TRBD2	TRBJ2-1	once	TGTGCCAGCAGCCTACTAGCGGGACTTTACAATGAGCAGTTCTTC	CASSLLAGLYNEQFF
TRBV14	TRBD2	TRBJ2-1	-	TGTGCCAGCAGCCTAATGGGGGGGAATGAGCAGTTCTTC	CASSLMGGNEQFF
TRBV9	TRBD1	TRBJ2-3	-	TGTGCCAGCAGCCCACACAGGGGATGGGGCACAGATACGCAGTATTTT	CASSPHRGWGTDTQYF
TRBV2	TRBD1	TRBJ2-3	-	TGTGCCAGCAGTGCCCGACAGGGGGCCAGCACAGATACGCAGTATTTT	CASSARQGASTDTQYF
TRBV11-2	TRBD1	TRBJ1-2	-	TGTGCCAGCAGCTTCGGGACAGGGCCCGTCGGCTACACCTTC	CASSFGTGPVGYTF
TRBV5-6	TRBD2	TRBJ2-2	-	TGTGCCAGCAGCTACTCCCTAGCGGGAGTGGCCGGGGAGCTGTTTTTT	CASSYSLAGVAGELFF
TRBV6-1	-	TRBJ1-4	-	TGTGCCAGCAGTGCCTCGGGCCAGGCCCTCAATGAAAAACTGTTTTTT	CASSASGQALNEKLFF
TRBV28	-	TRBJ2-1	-	TGTGCCAGCAGTTTAGTGCTAGCCCATGAGCAGTTCTTC	CASSLVLAHEQFF
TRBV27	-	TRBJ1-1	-	TGTGCCAGCAGTTTATCGGGGGTCACTGAAGCTTTCTTT	CASSLSGVTEAFF